This is a list of T cell receptor beta chains from one sample in a study of shared clonotypes between healthy human individuals. Produced via immunoSEQ multiplex PCR; TCRdb's table is partial and in-frame only. The sample shows about 2.3 million clones, about nine tenths of them seen only once. Material: naive CD4+ T cells from PBMCs. Receptors were obtained from a man younger than 35 in good health. Some clones in this sample may be carry-over from other donors' samples. Each CDR3 is given with its conserved first and last residue. Each record gives: CDR3 DNA, CDR3 protein, clone size, J gene, D gene, V gene. D genes are given only for firm matches. Clone size is given for some rows only: seen once, a few or many times, or a class if the clone is expanded.

DNA: TGCGCCAGCAGCTTGGGAGGGGTTAGCAATCAGCCCCAGCATTTT; CDR3: CASSLGGVSNQPQHF; size: -; J: TRBJ1-5; D: -; V: TRBV5-1
DNA: TGTGCCACCATGGCCAGGACAGGGTCTCACACCATATATTTT; CDR3: CATMARTGSHTIYF; size: -; J: TRBJ1-3; D: TRBD1; V: TRBV28
DNA: TGCGCCAGCAGCGGAGACAGGGAGGATGCTGAAGCTTTCTTT; CDR3: CASSGDREDAEAFF; size: -; J: TRBJ1-1; D: TRBD1; V: TRBV5-1
DNA: TGTGCCAGCAGCCCCGGGGGGAATGAGCAGTTCTTC; CDR3: CASSPGGNEQFF; size: few; J: TRBJ2-1; D: TRBD2; V: TRBV11-3
DNA: TGTGCCAGCAGCCTAACTAGCGGGGGGAACACAGATACGCAGTATTTT; CDR3: CASSLTSGGNTDTQYF; size: -; J: TRBJ2-3; D: TRBD2; V: TRBV4-2
DNA: TGTGCCAGCAGCAAGCAGGGGGCAAGGAGCAATCAGCCCCAGCATTTT; CDR3: CASSKQGARSNQPQHF; size: -; J: TRBJ1-5; D: TRBD1; V: TRBV7-3
DNA: TGTGCCAGCAGCTTCAATCAGCCCCAGCATTTT; CDR3: CASSFNQPQHF; size: few; J: TRBJ1-5; D: -; V: TRBV6-1
DNA: TGCGCCAGCAGCCCTCACAGGGGGCCGAACACTGAAGCTTTCTTT; CDR3: CASSPHRGPNTEAFF; size: -; J: TRBJ1-1; D: TRBD1; V: TRBV4-3
DNA: TGTGCCAGCAGCTTAGGTAGGGCCGGGACTAGGCCTAATGACCAGTACTTC; CDR3: CASSLGRAGTRPNDQYF; size: -; J: TRBJ2-5; D: TRBD2; V: TRBV7-2
DNA: TGTGCCAGCAGCTTTGAGGCTAGCGGAGGCAATGAGCAGTTCTTC; CDR3: CASSFEASGGNEQFF; size: once; J: TRBJ2-1; D: TRBD2; V: TRBV5-4
DNA: TGTGCCAGCAGCTCCACAAGCGGGAGGGGTCCCTACGAGCAGTACTTC; CDR3: CASSSTSGRGPYEQYF; size: -; J: TRBJ2-7; D: TRBD2; V: TRBV11-2
DNA: TGTGCCAGCAGCTTTTTCGGGGGGAGGGAGACCCAGTACTTC; CDR3: CASSFFGGRETQYF; size: -; J: TRBJ2-5; D: TRBD2; V: TRBV5-4
DNA: TGTGCCACCAGCAGTTTCAGACTAGCGGGAGGAGAGACCGGGGAGCTGTTTTTT; CDR3: CATSSFRLAGGETGELFF; size: once; J: TRBJ2-2; D: TRBD2; V: TRBV15
DNA: TGTGCCAGCTCACCTGGACTAGCGGGTAGCGGAAATGAGCAGTTCTTC; CDR3: CASSPGLAGSGNEQFF; size: -; J: TRBJ2-1; D: TRBD2; V: TRBV18
DNA: TGTGCCAGCTCGCGGACAGGGGCCAACCAGCCCCAGCATTTT; CDR3: CASSRTGANQPQHF; size: -; J: TRBJ1-5; D: TRBD1; V: TRBV18
DNA: TGTGCCAGCAGCTTAGAGCTAGCGGCCTGGCCCGGGGAGCTGTTTTTT; CDR3: CASSLELAAWPGELFF; size: -; J: TRBJ2-2; D: TRBD2; V: TRBV7-7
DNA: TGTGCCAGCAGCCCCACCGGGACTGCCGCCTCCGAGCAGTACTTC; CDR3: CASSPTGTAASEQYF; size: -; J: TRBJ2-7; D: -; V: TRBV9
DNA: TGCGCCAGCAGCCAGACTAGCGGGAGGGTCGCCGGGGAGCTGTTTTTT; CDR3: CASSQTSGRVAGELFF; size: -; J: TRBJ2-2; D: TRBD2; V: TRBV5-1
DNA: TGTGCCAGCTCTTCAAACGGGGTCACTGAAGCTTTCTTT; CDR3: CASSSNGVTEAFF; size: -; J: TRBJ1-1; D: -; V: TRBV18
DNA: TGTGCCAGCAGAAGGACCGGGACCGACCCGTGGGGCACTGAAGCTTTCTTT; CDR3: CASRRTGTDPWGTEAFF; size: -; J: TRBJ1-1; D: -; V: TRBV11-2
DNA: TGTGCCAGCAGTTTAAGGACTAGCGGGGGGCCTATCCAGTACTTC; CDR3: CASSLRTSGGPIQYF; size: -; J: TRBJ2-5; D: TRBD2; V: TRBV27
DNA: TGTGCCAGTAGTATAGATATTGGGAACAGGGGAACTCATAGCAATCAGCCCCAGCATTTT; CDR3: CASSIDIGNRGTHSNQPQHF; size: -; J: TRBJ1-5; D: TRBD1; V: TRBV19
DNA: TGTGCCAGCAGCTTGAGAGGACCCCCGGGCGGCGGGGAGCTGTTTTTT; CDR3: CASSLRGPPGGGELFF; size: -; J: TRBJ2-2; D: -; V: TRBV5-6
DNA: TGCGCCAGCAGCCTAATACAGGGGCTCCTTTCCTACGAGCAGTACTTC; CDR3: CASSLIQGLLSYEQYF; size: -; J: TRBJ2-7; D: TRBD1; V: TRBV5-1
DNA: TGTGCCAGCAGAACCGGGAATGCCGGCTCTGGAAACACCATATATTTT; CDR3: CASRTGNAGSGNTIYF; size: -; J: TRBJ1-3; D: -; V: TRBV5-8
DNA: TGTGCCAGCTCACCCGCTAGCGGGAGTCCCGACGAGCAGTACTTC; CDR3: CASSPASGSPDEQYF; size: -; J: TRBJ2-7; D: TRBD2; V: TRBV18
DNA: TGCGCCAGCAGTCAATCCGCAGGTGGCGGACCGCGCTCCCCCGTCACTGAAGCTTTCTTT; CDR3: CASSQSAGGGPRSPVTEAFF; size: -; J: TRBJ1-1; D: -; V: TRBV23-1
DNA: TGTGCCAGCTCACCACCGGGGACTAGCTCCTACAATGAGCAGTTCTTC; CDR3: CASSPPGTSSYNEQFF; size: -; J: TRBJ2-1; D: TRBD2; V: TRBV18
DNA: TGTGCCAGCAGCTTGGGAGGGACAACCCAAGAGACCCAGTACTTC; CDR3: CASSLGGTTQETQYF; size: -; J: TRBJ2-5; D: -; V: TRBV5-4
DNA: TGCGCCAGCAGCCTGGGACAGGGTTGGAACACCATATATTTT; CDR3: CASSLGQGWNTIYF; size: -; J: TRBJ1-3; D: TRBD1; V: TRBV5-1
DNA: TGTGCCAGCAGCACCCGGCGGCAGGGAGGGGGCACTGAAGCTTTCTTT; CDR3: CASSTRRQGGGTEAFF; size: -; J: TRBJ1-1; D: -; V: TRBV7-9
DNA: TGTGCCAGCAGCGCCCGCGGACTGCTGTACAATGAGCAGTTCTTC; CDR3: CASSARGLLYNEQFF; size: -; J: TRBJ2-1; D: -; V: TRBV2
DNA: TGTGCCAGCAGCTTGGATGGCGGGAGTTCCCCCGGGGAGCTGTTTTTT; CDR3: CASSLDGGSSPGELFF; size: -; J: TRBJ2-2; D: TRBD2; V: TRBV5-4
DNA: TGTGCCAGCAGCCGGGGACTAGCGGGAGCGCTAGATACGCAGTATTTT; CDR3: CASSRGLAGALDTQYF; size: -; J: TRBJ2-3; D: TRBD2; V: TRBV5-6
DNA: TGTGCCAGCAGCTTATATGGGGTCAACACCGGGGAGCTGTTTTTT; CDR3: CASSLYGVNTGELFF; size: -; J: TRBJ2-2; D: -; V: TRBV7-2
DNA: TGCGCCAGCAGCTTGGCTCTGGGGGAGCAGTACTTC; CDR3: CASSLALGEQYF; size: -; J: TRBJ2-7; D: -; V: TRBV5-1
DNA: TGTGCCAGCCGAGGGGTTTCCACAGATACGCAGTATTTT; CDR3: CASRGVSTDTQYF; size: -; J: TRBJ2-3; D: -; V: TRBV27
DNA: TGTGCCAGCGTTGGCAGGGTTTTATCTGGGGAGCTGTTTTTT; CDR3: CASVGRVLSGELFF; size: -; J: TRBJ2-2; D: -; V: TRBV28
DNA: TGTGCCAGCAGCTTGAGCGGCGGGAGGCCCTACGAGCAGTACTTC; CDR3: CASSLSGGRPYEQYF; size: -; J: TRBJ2-7; D: TRBD2; V: TRBV7-3
DNA: TGTGCCAGCAGCTTCGACCCCGGGGCGCCCGGGGGCTACACCTTC; CDR3: CASSFDPGAPGGYTF; size: -; J: TRBJ1-2; D: -; V: TRBV6-6
DNA: TGCGCCAGCAGCCCCGGGTCCCCCAATCCCCACGAGCAGTACTTC; CDR3: CASSPGSPNPHEQYF; size: -; J: TRBJ2-7; D: -; V: TRBV5-1
DNA: TGCGCCAGCAGCTACGGGGGACAGGGAAGCACAGATACGCAGTATTTT; CDR3: CASSYGGQGSTDTQYF; size: -; J: TRBJ2-3; D: TRBD1; V: TRBV5-1
DNA: TGTGCCAGCAAACCGAAGGGGTTCGAGCAGTACTTC; CDR3: CASKPKGFEQYF; size: -; J: TRBJ2-7; D: -; V: TRBV28
DNA: TGTGCCAGCAGCTCCCACAGCCCGAACACTGAAGCTTTCTTT; CDR3: CASSSHSPNTEAFF; size: once; J: TRBJ1-1; D: -; V: TRBV27
DNA: TGCGCCAGCAGCATACGGACAGGACAAGAGACCCAGTACTTC; CDR3: CASSIRTGQETQYF; size: once; J: TRBJ2-5; D: TRBD1; V: TRBV5-1
DNA: TGTGCCAGCAGCTTAGGCCCCCCTAGGAATACGCAGTATTTT; CDR3: CASSLGPPRNTQYF; size: -; J: TRBJ2-3; D: -; V: TRBV7-2
DNA: TGTGCCAGCAGTTATGGGGGTATTGCTGGAAACACCATATATTTT; CDR3: CASSYGGIAGNTIYF; size: -; J: TRBJ1-3; D: -; V: TRBV6-5
DNA: TGTGCCAGCAGCTTCTGGACGCACGAAAAACTGTTTTTT; CDR3: CASSFWTHEKLFF; size: -; J: TRBJ1-4; D: -; V: TRBV7-2
DNA: TGCAGCACCAACAGGCTATTGAACACTGAAGCTTTCTTT; CDR3: CSTNRLLNTEAFF; size: -; J: TRBJ1-1; D: -; V: TRBV29-1
DNA: TGCGCCAGCAGGGAACAGGGGTCGTCACAGGGGCAGTTCTTC; CDR3: CASREQGSSQGQFF; size: -; J: TRBJ2-1; D: TRBD1; V: TRBV5-1
DNA: TGTGCCAGCAGTCCCCCCATGAGGTGGGAGACCCAGTACTTC; CDR3: CASSPPMRWETQYF; size: -; J: TRBJ2-5; D: -; V: TRBV28
DNA: TGTGCCAGCTCACCACTTTCCCCAGGGGACTTCACTGAAGCTTTCTTT; CDR3: CASSPLSPGDFTEAFF; size: once; J: TRBJ1-1; D: -; V: TRBV18
DNA: TGCGCCAGCAGCTTGGCTAATTCCTACAATGAGCAGTTCTTC; CDR3: CASSLANSYNEQFF; size: -; J: TRBJ2-1; D: -; V: TRBV5-1
DNA: TGTGCCAGCAGCTTAACCCCCACCATTGGCTCGACCTACGAGCAGTACTTC; CDR3: CASSLTPTIGSTYEQYF; size: -; J: TRBJ2-7; D: -; V: TRBV7-2
DNA: TGTGCTAGTGGTTTGGTACTTGGGCCCGGGAACACTGAAGCTTTCTTT; CDR3: CASGLVLGPGNTEAFF; size: -; J: TRBJ1-1; D: -; V: TRBV12-5
DNA: TGCGCCAGCAGCCGCCAAGGGCCGGATGAGCAGTTCTTC; CDR3: CASSRQGPDEQFF; size: -; J: TRBJ2-1; D: -; V: TRBV5-1
DNA: TGTGCCAGCAGTGGTTCGACTAGCGGGGCTAGCACAGATACGCAGTATTTT; CDR3: CASSGSTSGASTDTQYF; size: -; J: TRBJ2-3; D: TRBD2; V: TRBV25-1
DNA: TGTGCCAGCAGCCTTCTCCCTTCCTACGAGCAGTACTTC; CDR3: CASSLLPSYEQYF; size: -; J: TRBJ2-7; D: -; V: TRBV2
DNA: TGCGCCAGCAGCAGGACAGCCCCCTCCTACAATGAGCAGTTCTTC; CDR3: CASSRTAPSYNEQFF; size: -; J: TRBJ2-1; D: -; V: TRBV5-1